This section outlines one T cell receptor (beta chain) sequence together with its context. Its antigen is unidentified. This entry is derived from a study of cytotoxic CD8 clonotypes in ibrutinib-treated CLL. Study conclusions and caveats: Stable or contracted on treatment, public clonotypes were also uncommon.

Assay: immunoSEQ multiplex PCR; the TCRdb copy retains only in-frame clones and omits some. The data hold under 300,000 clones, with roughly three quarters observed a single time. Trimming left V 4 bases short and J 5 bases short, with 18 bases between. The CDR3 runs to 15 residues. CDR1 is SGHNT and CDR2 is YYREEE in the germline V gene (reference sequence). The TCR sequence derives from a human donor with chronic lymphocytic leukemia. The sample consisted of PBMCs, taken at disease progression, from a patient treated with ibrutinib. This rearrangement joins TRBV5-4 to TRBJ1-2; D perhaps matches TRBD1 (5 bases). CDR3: CASSTPGESGYGYTF. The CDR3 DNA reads TGTGCCAGCAGCACCCCGGGGGAGAGTGGATATGGCTACACCTTC. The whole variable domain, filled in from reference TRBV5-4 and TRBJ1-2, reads ETGVTQSPTHLIKTRGQQVTLRCSSQSGHNTVSWYQQALGQGPQFIFQYYREEENGRGNFPPRFSGLQFPNYSSELNVNALELDDSALYLCASSTPGESGYGYTFGSGTRLTVV.